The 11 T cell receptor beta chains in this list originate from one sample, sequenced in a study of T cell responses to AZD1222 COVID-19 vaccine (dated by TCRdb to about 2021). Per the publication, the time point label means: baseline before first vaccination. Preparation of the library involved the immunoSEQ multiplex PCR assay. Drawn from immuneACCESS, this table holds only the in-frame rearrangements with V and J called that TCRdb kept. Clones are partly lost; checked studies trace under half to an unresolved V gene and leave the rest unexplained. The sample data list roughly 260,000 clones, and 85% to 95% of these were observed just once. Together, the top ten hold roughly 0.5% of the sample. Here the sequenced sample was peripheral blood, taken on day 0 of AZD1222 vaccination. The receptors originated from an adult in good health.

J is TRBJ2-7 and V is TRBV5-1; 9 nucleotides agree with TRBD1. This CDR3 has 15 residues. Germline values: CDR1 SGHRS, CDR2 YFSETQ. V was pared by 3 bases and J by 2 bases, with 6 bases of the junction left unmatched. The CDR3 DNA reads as TGCGCCAGCAGCTCCACAGGGGGCCCCACCTACGAGCAGTACTTC. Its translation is CASSSTGGPTYEQYF.

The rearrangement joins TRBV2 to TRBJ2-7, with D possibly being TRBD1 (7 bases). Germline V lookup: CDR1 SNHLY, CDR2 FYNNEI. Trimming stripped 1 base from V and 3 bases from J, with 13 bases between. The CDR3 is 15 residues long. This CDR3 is CASSEGQGGNYEQYF. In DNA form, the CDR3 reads TGTGCCAGCAGTGAAGGCCAGGGGGGAAACTACGAGCAGTACTTC.

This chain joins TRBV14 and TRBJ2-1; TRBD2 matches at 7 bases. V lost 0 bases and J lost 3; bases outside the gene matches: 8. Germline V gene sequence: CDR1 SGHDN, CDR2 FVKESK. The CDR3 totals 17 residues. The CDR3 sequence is CASSQDFLADIYNEQFF. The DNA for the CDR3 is TGTGCCAGCAGCCAAGATTTTCTAGCGGATATCTACAATGAGCAGTTCTTC.

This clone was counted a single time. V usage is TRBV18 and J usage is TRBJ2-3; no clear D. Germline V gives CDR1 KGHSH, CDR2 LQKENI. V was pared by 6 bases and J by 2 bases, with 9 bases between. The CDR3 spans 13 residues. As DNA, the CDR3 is TGTGCCAGCTCCAAGGACGACACAGATACGCAGTATTTT. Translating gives CASSKDDTDTQYF.

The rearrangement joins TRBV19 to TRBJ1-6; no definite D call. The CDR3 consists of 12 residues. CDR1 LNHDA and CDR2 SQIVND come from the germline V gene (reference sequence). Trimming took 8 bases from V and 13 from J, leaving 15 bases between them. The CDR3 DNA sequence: TGTGCCAGTGGGGATTTGGCGGGCCCCCTCCACTTT. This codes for CASGDLAGPLHF.

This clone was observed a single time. This CDR3 reads CAISDRGPNYGYTF. The CDR3 DNA reads TGTGCCATCAGTGATAGGGGACCTAACTATGGCTACACCTTC. The chain combines TRBV10-3 with TRBJ1-2; perhaps TRBD1 as D (5 bases). This CDR3 spans 14 amino acids. V gave up 3 bases and J gave up 0 bases, with 8 bases separating them. The germline V gene has CDR1 ENHRY and CDR2 SYGVKD.

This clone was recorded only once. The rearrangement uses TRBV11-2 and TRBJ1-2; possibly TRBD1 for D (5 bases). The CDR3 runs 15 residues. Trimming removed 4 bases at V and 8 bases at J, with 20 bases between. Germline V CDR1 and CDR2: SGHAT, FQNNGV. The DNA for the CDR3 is TGTGCCAGCAGCTCCCAGGGCCGCCGGACCGGAGGCTACACCTTC. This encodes CASSSQGRRTGGYTF.

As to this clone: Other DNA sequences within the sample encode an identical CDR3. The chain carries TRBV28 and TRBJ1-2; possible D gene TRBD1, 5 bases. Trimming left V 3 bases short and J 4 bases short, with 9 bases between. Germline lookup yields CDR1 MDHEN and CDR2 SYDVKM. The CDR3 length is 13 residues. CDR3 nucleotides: TGTGCCAGCAGTTTGGGGCAGCTCTATGGCTACACCTTC. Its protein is CASSLGQLYGYTF.

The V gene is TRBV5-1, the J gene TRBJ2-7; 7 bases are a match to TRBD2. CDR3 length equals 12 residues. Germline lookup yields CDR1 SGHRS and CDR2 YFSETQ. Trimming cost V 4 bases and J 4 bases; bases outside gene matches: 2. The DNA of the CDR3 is TGCGCCAGCAGCCAGGGAGGGTACGAGCAGTACTTC. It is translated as CASSQGGYEQYF. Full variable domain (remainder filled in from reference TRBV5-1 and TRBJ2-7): KAGVTQTPRYLIKTRGQQVTLSCSPISGHRSVSWYQQTPGQGLQFLFEYFSETQRNKGNFPGRFSGRQFSNSRSEMNVSTLELGDSALYLCASSQGGYEQYFGPGTRLTVT.

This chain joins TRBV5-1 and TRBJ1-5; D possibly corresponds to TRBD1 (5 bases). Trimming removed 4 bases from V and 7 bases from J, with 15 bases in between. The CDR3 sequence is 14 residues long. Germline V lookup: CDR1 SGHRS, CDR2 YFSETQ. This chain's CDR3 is CASSQQAGQQPQHF. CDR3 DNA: TGCGCCAGCAGCCAACAGGCCGGCCAACAGCCCCAGCATTTT.

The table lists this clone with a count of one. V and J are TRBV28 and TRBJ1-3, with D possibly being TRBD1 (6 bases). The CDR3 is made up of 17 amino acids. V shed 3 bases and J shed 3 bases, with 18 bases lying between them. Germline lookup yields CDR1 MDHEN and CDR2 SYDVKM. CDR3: CASSFVRWGAVGNTIYF. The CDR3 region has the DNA TGTGCCAGCAGTTTTGTTCGCTGGGGGGCAGTTGGAAACACCATATATTTT.